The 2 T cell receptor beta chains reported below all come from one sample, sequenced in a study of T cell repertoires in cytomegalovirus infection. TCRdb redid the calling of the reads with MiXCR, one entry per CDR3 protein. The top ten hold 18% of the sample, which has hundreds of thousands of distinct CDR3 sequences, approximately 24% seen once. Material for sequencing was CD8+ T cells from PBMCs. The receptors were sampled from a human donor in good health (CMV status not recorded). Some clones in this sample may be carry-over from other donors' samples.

The DNA of the CDR3 is TGTGCCAGCAGCTTCAGCGGGGGGCCAAACCATGAGCAGTTCTTC. Residues: CASSFSGGPNHEQFF. The rearrangement links TRBV7-8 to TRBJ2-1; 9 bases map to TRBD2. Trimming cost V 3 bases and J 8 bases; bases outside gene matches: 8. Germline V gene data show CDR1 as SGHVS and CDR2 as FQNEAQ. This CDR3 spans 15 amino acids.

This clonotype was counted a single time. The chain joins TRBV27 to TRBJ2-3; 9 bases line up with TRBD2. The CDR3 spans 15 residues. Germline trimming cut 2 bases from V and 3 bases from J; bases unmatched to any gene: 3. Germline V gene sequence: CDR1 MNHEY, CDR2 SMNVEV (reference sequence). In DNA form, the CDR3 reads TGTGCCAGCAGTTTAATTGGACTAGCGACAGATACGCAGTATTTT. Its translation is CASSLIGLATDTQYF.